This TCR beta chain emerged from a study of cytomegalovirus exposure and HLA in healthy donors. General observations from the study: Testing in vitro showed a few CMV-associated chains specific for CMV antigens.

Use of 60 Vbeta and 13 Jbeta primers characterized the PCR. Measured with immunoSEQ multiplex PCR; TCRdb has only the in-frame clones, and not every one. The sample shows approximately 93,000 clones, approximately 81% of them seen only once. CDR3 length equals 18 residues. Losses at the gene ends were 3 bases for V and 1 base for J; bases not matched to a gene: 10. In germline, CDR1 is MGHRA, CDR2 YSYEKL. This clone has just a few counts. What it binds is unknown. Sequenced material: PBMCs. The clonotype was recovered from a male donor in good health and CMV-seropositive. The V gene is TRBV4-1, the J gene TRBJ2-1; 9 nucleotides match TRBD1. The CDR3 DNA reads as TGCGCCAGCAGCCAGGGACAGGGAAGAGTGAGGTCCTACAATGAGCAGTTCTTC. It specifies CASSQGQGRVRSYNEQFF.